The rows below give T cell receptor beta chains drawn from one sample of a study of blood T cell repertoires in COVID-19. Sequenced by immunoSEQ multiplex PCR; TCRdb stores in-frame clones only, minus some. This sample carries roughly 53,000 clones, roughly 84% of them seen once, and the ten largest clones take over 15%. Sample: peripheral blood. All receptors come from a man between 65 and 85 years old with active COVID-19. CDR3s include the opening cysteine and the closing phenylalanine or tryptophan. A D gene is named only where the DNA matches it firmly. Clone size is not always given. Where it is, it says once, few, many or a class for expanded clones.

>TRBD2|TRBJ2-1|.|TRBV7-9
CASSSPSTQRGYNEQFF
TGTGCCAGCAGCTCCCCGTCAACCCAGCGGGGCTACAATGAGCAGTTCTTC
>TRBD1|TRBJ2-7|.|TRBV4-1
CASSQDSGRQGARLYF
TGCGCCAGCAGCCAAGATAGTGGCCGACAGGGGGCGAGACTGTACTTC
>TRBD1|TRBJ2-6|.|TRBV7-2
CASSGQGASGANVLTF
TGTGCCAGCAGCGGACAGGGGGCGTCTGGGGCCAACGTCCTGACTTTC
>TRBD1|TRBJ2-1|once|TRBV4-1
CASSRTGDLYNEQFF
TGCGCCAGCAGCCGGACAGGGGACCTATACAATGAGCAGTTCTTC
>.|TRBJ2-7|.|TRBV7-9
CASSLERISYEQYF
TGTGCCAGCAGCTTAGAGCGAATTTCCTACGAGCAGTACTTC
>TRBD2|TRBJ2-7|.|TRBV5-5
CASSHGLAGGSEQYF
TGTGCCAGCAGCCATGGACTAGCGGGAGGGTCCGAGCAGTACTTC
>.|TRBJ1-5|.|TRBV19
CASSIPPEPQHF
TGTGCCAGTAGTATCCCCCCCGAGCCCCAGCATTTT
>.|TRBJ1-2|.|TRBV5-1
CASSLGDLKGGYTF
TGCGCCAGCAGCTTAGGGGACTTGAAAGGAGGCTACACCTTC
>TRBD1|TRBJ1-2|.|TRBV2
CASSLSTGGDDYGYTF
TGTGCCAGCAGCCTCTCGACAGGGGGCGACGACTATGGCTACACCTTC
>TRBD1|TRBJ2-6|.|TRBV27
CASSGGTGVSGANVLTF
TGTGCCAGCAGTGGCGGGACAGGGGTATCTGGGGCCAACGTCCTGACTTTC
>TRBD2|TRBJ2-7|.|TRBV28
CASSLPGLAGEAEQYF
TGTGCCAGCAGTTTACCGGGACTAGCGGGAGAGGCCGAGCAGTACTTC
>.|TRBJ2-5|.|TRBV29-1
CSVEIQLEVQYF
TGCAGCGTTGAAATACAGTTGGAGGTCCAGTACTTC
>TRBD1|TRBJ1-1|.|TRBV3-1/TRBV3-2
CASSPPGQGVSGEAFF
TGTGCCAGCAGCCCCCCCGGACAGGGGGTTTCTGGTGAAGCTTTCTTT
>TRBD1|TRBJ1-2|.|TRBV5-1
CASSFAGQANYGYTF
TGCGCCAGCAGCTTTGCGGGACAGGCTAACTATGGCTACACCTTC
>.|TRBJ1-2|.|TRBV7-2
CASSPALTGVSYGYTF
TGTGCCAGCAGCCCCGCCCTGACAGGAGTTAGCTATGGCTACACCTTC
>TRBD2|TRBJ2-1|.|TRBV11-3
CASSFRTSRNLPYEQFF
TGTGCCAGCAGCTTCAGGACTAGCCGAAATTTACCTTATGAGCAGTTCTTC
>TRBD2|TRBJ2-3|.|TRBV10-2
CASTPRLAGFTDTQYF
TGCGCCAGCACCCCTCGACTAGCGGGATTCACAGATACGCAGTATTTT
>.|TRBJ1-1|few|TRBV11-2
CASSPLRAGRPEAFF
TGTGCCAGCAGCCCCCTTCGGGCGGGTCGTCCTGAAGCTTTCTTT
>.|TRBJ1-4|.|TRBV7-2
CASSLLTATNEKLFF
TGTGCCAGCAGCTTACTAACAGCAACTAATGAAAAACTGTTTTTT
>TRBD2|TRBJ2-1|.|TRBV10-3
CAIRLAGRDEQFF
TGTGCCATCAGACTAGCGGGACGGGATGAGCAGTTCTTC
>TRBD2|TRBJ2-3|.|TRBV5-1
CASSLEVSGNHYTDTQYF
TGCGCCAGCAGCTTGGAGGTTAGCGGGAACCACTACACAGATACGCAGTATTTT
>.|TRBJ1-3|.|TRBV7-2
CASSLSDSNTIYF
TGTGCCAGCAGCTTATCAGACTCAAACACCATATATTTT